The rows below give T cell receptor beta chains drawn from one sample of a study of shared T cell receptors in the human thymus. Method: immunoSEQ multiplex PCR; TCRdb's copy keeps in-frame clones and lacks some. This table has hundreds of thousands of clones, 88% appearing once. Separately, the same data were catalogued under a study of human thymus T cells.

The specimen was thymocytes. These receptors were collected from a boy under two years old with a congenital heart defect. CDR3s include the opening cysteine and the closing phenylalanine or tryptophan. The order of the fields is clone size, V gene, D gene, J gene, CDR3 DNA, CDR3 protein. D genes are given only for firm matches. Clone size appears in some rows only: once, few, many, or a class for an expanded clone.

.	TRBV6-4	TRBD2	TRBJ2-1	TGTGCCAGCAGCAGGACTAGCGGGAGCGGCAATGAGCAGTTCTTC	CASSRTSGSGNEQFF
.	TRBV7-9	.	TRBJ1-1	TGTGCCAGCACGGACAGCAAGAACACTGAAGCTTTCTTT	CASTDSKNTEAFF
.	TRBV19	.	TRBJ2-7	TGTGCCAGTAGTGCGGGGGACAGGATGATTAGAGAGCAGTACTTC	CASSAGDRMIREQYF
.	TRBV4-2	.	TRBJ1-3	TGTGCCAGCAGCCAAGTTAACACCTCTCCCGTATACTCTGGAAACACCATATATTTT	CASSQVNTSPVYSGNTIYF
.	TRBV5-1	.	TRBJ2-1	TGCGCCAGCGGCCGCAAGAAATCCTACAATGAGCAGTTCTTC	CASGRKKSYNEQFF
once	TRBV6-5	TRBD1	TRBJ1-1	TGTGCCAGCAGAGTAACAGGGGGCCCTGAAGCTTTCTTT	CASRVTGGPEAFF
.	TRBV7-9	.	TRBJ2-1	TGTGCCAGCAGCCGTTCTCGGCTAGAAGGCCACAATGAGCAGTTCTTC	CASSRSRLEGHNEQFF
.	TRBV28	.	TRBJ1-1	TGTGCCAGCGGGGACGGGAGCAAGGAAGCTTTCTTT	CASGDGSKEAFF
.	TRBV4-1	TRBD2	TRBJ2-3	TGCGCCAGCAGCCAAGATGGGGGTAGCGGGAGGCCGACAGATACGCAGTATTTT	CASSQDGGSGRPTDTQYF
.	TRBV7-7	.	TRBJ2-5	TGTGCTAGCAGCTCTCGACTAGGCCAAGAGACCCAGTACTTC	CASSSRLGQETQYF
.	TRBV5-1	TRBD1	TRBJ1-3	TGCGCCAGCAGCCTGGGACAGGGGGGAAACACCATATATTTT	CASSLGQGGNTIYF
.	TRBV11-2	TRBD2	TRBJ2-7	TGTGCCAGCAGCTTAGAGGGTAGCGGGAGGTGGGGCTACGAGCAGTACTTC	CASSLEGSGRWGYEQYF